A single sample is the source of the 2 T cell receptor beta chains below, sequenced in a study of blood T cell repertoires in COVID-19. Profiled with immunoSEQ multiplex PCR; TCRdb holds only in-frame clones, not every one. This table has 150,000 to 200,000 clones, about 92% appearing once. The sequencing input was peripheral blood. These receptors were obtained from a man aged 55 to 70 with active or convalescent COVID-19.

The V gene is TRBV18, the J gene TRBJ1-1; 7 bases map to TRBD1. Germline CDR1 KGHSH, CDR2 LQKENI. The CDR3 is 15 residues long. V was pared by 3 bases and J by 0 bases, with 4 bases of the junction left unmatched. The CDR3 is CASSPEGQLNTEAFF. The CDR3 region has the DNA TGTGCCAGCTCACCGGAGGGACAGTTGAACACTGAAGCTTTCTTT. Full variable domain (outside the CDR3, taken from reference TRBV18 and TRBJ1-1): NAGVMQNPRHLVRRRGQEARLRCSPMKGHSHVYWYRQLPEEGLKFMVYLQKENIIDESGMPKERFSAEFPKEGPSILRIQQVVRGDSAAYFCASSPEGQLNTEAFFGQGTRLTVV.

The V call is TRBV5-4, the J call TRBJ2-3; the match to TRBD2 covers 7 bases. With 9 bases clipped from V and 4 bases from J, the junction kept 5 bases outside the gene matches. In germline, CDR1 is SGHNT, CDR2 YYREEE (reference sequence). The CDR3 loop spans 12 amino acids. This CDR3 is CAKAGEPDTQYF. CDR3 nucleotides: TGTGCCAAGGCGGGGGAGCCAGATACGCAGTATTTT. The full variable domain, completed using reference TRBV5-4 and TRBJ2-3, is ETGVTQSPTHLIKTRGQQVTLRCSSQSGHNTVSWYQQALGQGPQFIFQYYREEENGRGNFPPRFSGLQFPNYSSELNVNALELDDSALYLCAKAGEPDTQYFGPGTRLTVL.